This TCR beta chain is drawn from a study of blood T cell repertoires in COVID-19. Trimming removed 5 bases from V and 0 bases from J, with 11 bases in between. The germline CDR1 and CDR2 sequences are ENHRY and SYGVKD. There are 15 residues in the CDR3. Assay used: immunoSEQ multiplex PCR; TCRdb lists only in-frame clones, some missing. This sample has about 150,000 clones; about 79% occur once, and the top ten carry around a tenth. The sequence came from a woman in her forties or fifties with acute or convalescent COVID-19. Sequencing was performed on peripheral blood. V gene TRBV10-3 combines with J gene TRBJ1-5; perhaps TRBD1 as D (6 bases). Here the CDR3 reads CAISQGGGSNQPQHF. The CDR3 bases are TGTGCCATCAGTCAAGGGGGGGGTAGCAATCAGCCCCAGCATTTT.